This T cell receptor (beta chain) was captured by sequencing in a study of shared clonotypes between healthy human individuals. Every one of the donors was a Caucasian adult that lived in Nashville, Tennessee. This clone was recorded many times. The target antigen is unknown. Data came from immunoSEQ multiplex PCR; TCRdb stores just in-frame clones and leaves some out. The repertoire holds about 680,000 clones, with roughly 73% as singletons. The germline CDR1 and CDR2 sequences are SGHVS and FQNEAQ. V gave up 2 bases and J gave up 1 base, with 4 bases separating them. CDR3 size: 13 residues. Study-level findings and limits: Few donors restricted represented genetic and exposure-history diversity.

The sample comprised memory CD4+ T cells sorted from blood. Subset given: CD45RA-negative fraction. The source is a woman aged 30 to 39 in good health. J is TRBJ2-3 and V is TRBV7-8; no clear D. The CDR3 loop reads CASSLLGTDTQYF. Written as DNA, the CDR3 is TGTGCCAGCAGCTTACTTGGCACAGATACGCAGTATTTT.